This paragraph reports one TCR beta chain. This specimen belongs to a study of OX40 agonist ivuxolimab in advanced cancers. About the research overall: Those enrolled were 82.7% male, with a mean age of around 55 years and ages from roughly 23 to 80.

Between the trimmed V and J ends, which lost 8 bases and 12 bases, there was a span of 16 bases. This CDR3 region has 12 residues. Germline assignment: CDR1 MGHDK and CDR2 SYGVNS. The method was immunoSEQ multiplex PCR; TCRdb's version includes in-frame clones alone and lacks a portion of them. The data hold about 18,000 clones, with more than 65% observed a single time. Sampled blood was obtained at baseline, cycle 4 day 1, and cycle 7 day 1. The sample in question was CD4+ or CD8+ T cells sorted from blood, obtained in a trial of the OX40 agonist ivuxolimab. The chain links TRBV25-1 to TRBJ1-4; TRBD1 is a possible D gene (6 bases). The sequence came from an adult with an advanced solid tumor such as melanoma, head and neck, liver or kidney cancer. CDR3 bases: TGTGCCAGCCAAACCGAGACAGGCCAACTGTTTTTT. It yields the protein CASQTETGQLFF.